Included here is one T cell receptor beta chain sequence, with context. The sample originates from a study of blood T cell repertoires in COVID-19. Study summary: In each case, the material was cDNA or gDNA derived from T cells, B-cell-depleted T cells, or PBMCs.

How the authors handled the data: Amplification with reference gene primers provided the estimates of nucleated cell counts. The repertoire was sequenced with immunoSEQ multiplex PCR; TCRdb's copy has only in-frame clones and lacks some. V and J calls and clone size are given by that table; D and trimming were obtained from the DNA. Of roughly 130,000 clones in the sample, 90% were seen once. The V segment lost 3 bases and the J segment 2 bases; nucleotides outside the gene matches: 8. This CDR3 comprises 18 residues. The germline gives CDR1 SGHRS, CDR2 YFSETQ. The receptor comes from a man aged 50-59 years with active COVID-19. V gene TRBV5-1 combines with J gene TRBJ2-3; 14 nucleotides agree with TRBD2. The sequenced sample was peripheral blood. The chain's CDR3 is CASSWGLAGVKFTDTQYF. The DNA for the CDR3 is TGCGCCAGCAGCTGGGGACTAGCGGGAGTGAAATTCACAGATACGCAGTATTTT.